This entry features one T cell receptor (beta chain) sequence. This specimen belongs to a study of T-cell reconstitution after alpha-beta-depleted transplantation in children. Unique molecular identifiers featured in how the TCRbeta library was prepared. One entry per CDR3 protein, called by TCRdb with MiXCR from the PCR reads. The sample shows 110,000 or so distinct CDR3 sequences, almost 6.5% of them seen only once. The CDR3 is 16 residues long. Germline CDR1 and CDR2: SEHNR and FQNEAQ (reference sequence). Between the trimmed V and J ends, which lost 5 bases and 0 bases, there was a span of 15 bases.

The clonotype comes from a male patient between 2 and 15 years old who had a stem cell transplant for acute lymphoblastic leukemia, so the T cells may come from the graft donor. Specimen: PBMCs, mostly from graft donor cells, collected 360 days after TCRalphabeta/CD19-depleted stem cell transplant. The gene calls are TRBV7-9 and TRBJ2-3; maybe TRBD1 (5 bases). Here the CDR3 DNA reads TGTGCCAGCAGCCCGCGACAGAGCCCTAGCACAGATACGCAGTATTTT. Encoded protein: CASSPRQSPSTDTQYF.